These 11 T cell receptor beta chains were sequenced from one sample in a study of monozygotic twins with inflammatory bowel disease. TCRdb reprocessed the 5' RACE reads and reports one entry per CDR3 protein, with no DNA. This specimen shows 210,000 or so distinct CDR3 sequences; the ten leading clones hold more than 7.5%. The specimen was blood. These receptors were collected from a human donor with ulcerative colitis or Crohn's disease, or a healthy co-twin of an affected twin (not recorded which).

V is TRBV5-5 and J is TRBJ2-2. Germline assignment: CDR1 SGHKS and CDR2 YYEKEE (reference sequence). The CDR3 length is 14 residues. The CDR3 loop reads CASSRRQNTGELFF. Full variable domain (rest looked up from reference TRBV5-5 and TRBJ2-2): DAGVTQSPTHLIKTRGQQVTLRCSPISGHKSVSWYQQVLGQGPQFIFQYYEKEERGRGNFPDRFSARQFPNYSSELNVNALLLGDSALYLCASSRRQNTGELFFGEGSRLTVL.

The CDR3 sequence: CASSLRAGEGVPYEQYF. The J gene is TRBJ2-7, the V gene TRBV7-2; TCRdb lists TRBD2, though no DNA is available to test this call. CDR3 length equals 17 residues. Germline CDR1 SGHTA, CDR2 FQGNSA. Supplemented by reference TRBV7-2 and TRBJ2-7, the full variable domain reads GAGVSQSPSNKVTEKGKDVELRCDPISGHTALYWYRQSLGQGLEFLIYFQGNSAPDKSGLPSDRFSAERTGGSVSTLTIQRTQQEDSAVYLCASSLRAGEGVPYEQYFGPGTRLTVT.

This chain joins TRBV5-1 and TRBJ1-5; the TRBD1 assignment by TCRdb is unverifiable without DNA. The CDR3 has 15 residues. Germline V gene sequence: CDR1 SGHRS, CDR2 YFSETQ. CDR3 sequence reads: CASSLDGGSGQPQHF.

V usage is TRBV15 and J usage is TRBJ2-7; TCRdb returns TRBD1, unconfirmable since there is no DNA. The CDR3 runs to 15 residues. Germline V gene data show CDR1 as LNHNV and CDR2 as YYDKDF (reference sequence). CDR3 in amino acids: CATSLGGGGKYEQYF.

The chain combines TRBV20-1 with TRBJ2-7; the TRBD2 assignment by TCRdb is unverifiable without DNA. CDR1 is DFQATT and CDR2 is SNEGSKA in the germline V gene (reference sequence). The CDR3 sequence is 13 residues long. Here the CDR3 reads CSAGGLHTYEQYF.

The chain couples TRBV9 to TRBJ1-2; as DNA is missing, the TRBD1 call by TCRdb cannot be tested. The CDR3 is 15 residues long. Germline loops: CDR1 SGDLS, CDR2 YYNGEE. CDR3 protein: CASSGRDSTNYGYTF.

The rearrangement uses TRBV6-1 and TRBJ2-3; TCRdb selects TRBD1, and the lack of DNA leaves this call unchecked. Germline V gene lookup returns CDR1 MNHNS and CDR2 SASEGT. The CDR3 spans 13 residues. Here the CDR3 reads CASGRQGLDTQYF.

The chain recombines TRBV19 with TRBJ1-1; the D call of TRBD1 rests on TCRdb alone, since no DNA is present to check it. CDR1 and CDR2 from the germline V gene are LNHDA and SQIVND (reference sequence). The CDR3 consists of 14 residues. CDR3 protein: CASSIGQLNTEAFF. The complete variable domain, with remaining parts taken from reference TRBV19 and TRBJ1-1, reads DGGITQSPKYLFRKEGQNVTLSCEQNLNHDAMYWYRQDPGQGLRLIYYSQIVNDFQKGDIAEGYSVSREKKESFPLTVTSAQKNPTAFYLCASSIGQLNTEAFFGQGTRLTVV.

This chain uses TRBV7-3 with TRBJ2-1. This CDR3 region has 13 residues. Germline values: CDR1 SGHTA, CDR2 FQGTGA. The CDR3 spells CASSRTLYNEQFF. The full variable domain, rest sourced from reference TRBV7-3 and TRBJ2-1, is GAGVSQTPSNKVTEKGKYVELRCDPISGHTALYWYRQSLGQGPEFLIYFQGTGAADDSGLPNDRFFAVRPEGSVSTLKIQRTERGDSAVYLCASSRTLYNEQFFGPGTRLTVL.

The rearrangement joins TRBV7-2 to TRBJ2-7; the TCRdb call, TRBD2, lacks DNA for checking. The germline V gene encodes CDR1 SGHTA and CDR2 FQGNSA. The CDR3 is made up of 15 amino acids. The CDR3 loop is CASSFISGSLEEQYF.

The rearrangement links TRBV27 to TRBJ2-2. The CDR3 covers 15 residues. Germline loops: CDR1 MNHEY, CDR2 SMNVEV (reference sequence). The CDR3 loop is CASSLYSPNTGELFF.